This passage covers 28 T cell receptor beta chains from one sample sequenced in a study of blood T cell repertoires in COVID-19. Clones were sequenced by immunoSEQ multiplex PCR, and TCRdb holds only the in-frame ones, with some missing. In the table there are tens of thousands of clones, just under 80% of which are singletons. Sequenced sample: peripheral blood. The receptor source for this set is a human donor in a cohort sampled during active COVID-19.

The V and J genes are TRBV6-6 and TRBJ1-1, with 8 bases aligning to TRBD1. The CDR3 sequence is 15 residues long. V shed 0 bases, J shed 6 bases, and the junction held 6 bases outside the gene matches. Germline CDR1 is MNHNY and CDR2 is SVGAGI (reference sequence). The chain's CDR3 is CASSYSGTGTAEAFF. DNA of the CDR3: TGTGCCAGCAGTTACTCAGGGACAGGTACCGCTGAAGCTTTCTTT.

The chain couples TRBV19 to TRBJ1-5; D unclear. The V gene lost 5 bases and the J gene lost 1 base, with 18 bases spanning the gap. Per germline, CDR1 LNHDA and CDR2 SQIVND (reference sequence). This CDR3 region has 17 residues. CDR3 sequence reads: CASSPGRAGGSNQPQHF. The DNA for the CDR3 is TGTGCCAGTAGTCCCGGACGGGCAGGCGGGAGCAATCAGCCCCAGCATTTT. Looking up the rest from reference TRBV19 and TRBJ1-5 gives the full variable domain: DGGITQSPKYLFRKEGQNVTLSCEQNLNHDAMYWYRQDPGQGLRLIYYSQIVNDFQKGDIAEGYSVSREKKESFPLTVTSAQKNPTAFYLCASSPGRAGGSNQPQHFGDGTRLSIL.

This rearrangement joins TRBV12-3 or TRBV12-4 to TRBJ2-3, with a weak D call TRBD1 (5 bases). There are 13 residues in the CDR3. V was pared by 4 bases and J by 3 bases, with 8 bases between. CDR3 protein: CASSSGYTDTQYF. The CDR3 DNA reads TGTGCCAGCAGTTCAGGGTATACAGATACGCAGTATTTT.

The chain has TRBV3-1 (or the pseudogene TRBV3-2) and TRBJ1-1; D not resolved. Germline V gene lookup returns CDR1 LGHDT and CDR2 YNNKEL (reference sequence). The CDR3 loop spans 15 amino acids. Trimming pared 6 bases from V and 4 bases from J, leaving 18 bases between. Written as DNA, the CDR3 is TGTGCCAGCAGTCCCCTCCATATGAGCTCCACTGAAGCTTTCTTT. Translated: CASSPLHMSSTEAFF.

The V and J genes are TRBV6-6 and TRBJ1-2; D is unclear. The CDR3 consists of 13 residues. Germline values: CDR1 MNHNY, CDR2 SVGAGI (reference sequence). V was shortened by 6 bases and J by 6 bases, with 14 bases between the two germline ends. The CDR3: CASSFPGLNGYTF. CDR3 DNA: TGTGCCAGCAGCTTCCCGGGTCTCAATGGCTACACCTTC.

In nucleotides, the CDR3 is TGTGCCAGCGCTGGGACTTTCCGCTCCTACGAGCAGTACTTC. Protein: CASAGTFRSYEQYF. V gene TRBV2 combines with J gene TRBJ2-7; TRBD2 is a possible D gene (6 bases). This CDR3 region has 14 residues. Per germline, CDR1 SNHLY and CDR2 FYNNEI. V lost 8 bases and J 0 bases, leaving 14 bases between the germline ends.

CDR3 region: CASSLAGTFGETQYF. Written as DNA, the CDR3 is TGTGCCAGCAGCTTAGCCGGGACATTTGGAGAGACCCAGTACTTC. The rearrangement uses TRBV7-3 and TRBJ2-5; tentative D call: TRBD1 (6 bases). This CDR3 is 15 amino acids long. The ends were cut back, 2 bases at V and 4 bases at J, with 14 bases in the middle. The germline V gene has CDR1 SGHTA and CDR2 FQGTGA.

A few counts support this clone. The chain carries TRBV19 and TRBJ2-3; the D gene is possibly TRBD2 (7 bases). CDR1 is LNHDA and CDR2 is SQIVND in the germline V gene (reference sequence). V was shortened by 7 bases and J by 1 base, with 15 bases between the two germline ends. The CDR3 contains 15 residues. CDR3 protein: CASTARGAGTDTQYF. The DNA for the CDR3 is TGTGCCAGTACTGCCCGGGGGGCAGGCACAGATACGCAGTATTTT.

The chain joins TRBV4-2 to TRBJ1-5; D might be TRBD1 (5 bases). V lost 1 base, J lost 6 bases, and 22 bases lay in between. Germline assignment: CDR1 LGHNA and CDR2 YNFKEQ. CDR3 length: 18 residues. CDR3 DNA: TGTGCCAGCAGCCAAGTGACTCAGGGTAGTGCTCTGGGTCAGCCCCAGCATTTT. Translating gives CASSQVTQGSALGQPQHF.

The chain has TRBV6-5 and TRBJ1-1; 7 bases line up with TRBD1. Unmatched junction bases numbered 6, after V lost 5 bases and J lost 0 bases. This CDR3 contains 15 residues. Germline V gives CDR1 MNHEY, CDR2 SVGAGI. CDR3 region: CASSQHGTVNTEAFF. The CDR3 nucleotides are TGTGCCAGCAGTCAACATGGGACAGTGAACACTGAAGCTTTCTTT.

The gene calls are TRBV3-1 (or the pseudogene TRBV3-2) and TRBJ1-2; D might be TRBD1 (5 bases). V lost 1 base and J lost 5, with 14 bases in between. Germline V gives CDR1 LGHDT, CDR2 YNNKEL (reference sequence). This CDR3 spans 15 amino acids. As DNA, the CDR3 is TGTGCCAGCAGCCAAGTCGCAGACAGTTCGTATGGCTACACCTTC. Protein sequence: CASSQVADSSYGYTF.

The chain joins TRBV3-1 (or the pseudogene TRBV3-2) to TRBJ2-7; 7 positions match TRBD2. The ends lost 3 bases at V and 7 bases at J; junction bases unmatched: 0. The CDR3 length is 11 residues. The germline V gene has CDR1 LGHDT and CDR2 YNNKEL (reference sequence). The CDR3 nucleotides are TGTGCCAGCAGCCATAGCGGGGAGCAGTACTTC. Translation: CASSHSGEQYF.

The CDR3 region is CASSPGGSYNEQFF. DNA for the CDR3: TGTGCCAGCTCACCCGGCGGATCCTACAATGAGCAGTTCTTC. The rearrangement uses TRBV18 and TRBJ2-1; no firm D call. CDR1 and CDR2 from the germline V gene are KGHSH and LQKENI. Trimming left V 3 bases short and J 1 base short, with 7 bases between. CDR3 length: 14 residues.

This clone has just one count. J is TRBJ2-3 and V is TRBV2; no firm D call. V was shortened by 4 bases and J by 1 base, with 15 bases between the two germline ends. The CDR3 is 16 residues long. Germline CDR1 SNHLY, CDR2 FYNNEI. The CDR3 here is CASSGVGPLGTDTQYF. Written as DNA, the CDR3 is TGTGCCAGCAGTGGGGTGGGCCCTCTCGGCACAGATACGCAGTATTTT.

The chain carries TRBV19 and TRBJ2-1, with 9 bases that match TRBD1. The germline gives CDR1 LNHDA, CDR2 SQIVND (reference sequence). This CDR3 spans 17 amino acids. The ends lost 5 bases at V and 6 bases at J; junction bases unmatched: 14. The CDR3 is CASSFKPQGQGRNEQFF. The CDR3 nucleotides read TGTGCCAGTAGTTTCAAGCCCCAGGGACAGGGACGCAATGAGCAGTTCTTC.

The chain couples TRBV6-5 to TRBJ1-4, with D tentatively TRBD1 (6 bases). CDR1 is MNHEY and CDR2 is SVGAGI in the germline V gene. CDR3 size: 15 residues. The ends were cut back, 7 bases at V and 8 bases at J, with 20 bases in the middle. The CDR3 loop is CASKGGGLREEKLFF. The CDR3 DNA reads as TGTGCCAGCAAGGGGGGAGGGCTCCGGGAGGAAAAACTGTTTTTT.

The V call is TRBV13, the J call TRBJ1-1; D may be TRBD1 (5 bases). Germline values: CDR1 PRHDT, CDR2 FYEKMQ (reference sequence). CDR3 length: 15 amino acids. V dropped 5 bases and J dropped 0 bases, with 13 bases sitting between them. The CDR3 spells CASSARTGVNTEAFF. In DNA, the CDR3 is TGTGCCAGCAGCGCGCGAACAGGAGTGAACACTGAAGCTTTCTTT.

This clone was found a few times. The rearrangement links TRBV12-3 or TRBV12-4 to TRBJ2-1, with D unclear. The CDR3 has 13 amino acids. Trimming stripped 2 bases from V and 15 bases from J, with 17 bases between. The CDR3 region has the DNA TGTGCCAGCAGTTTAATTTCGGCTAGGTTTCGGTTCTTC. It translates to CASSLISARFRFF.

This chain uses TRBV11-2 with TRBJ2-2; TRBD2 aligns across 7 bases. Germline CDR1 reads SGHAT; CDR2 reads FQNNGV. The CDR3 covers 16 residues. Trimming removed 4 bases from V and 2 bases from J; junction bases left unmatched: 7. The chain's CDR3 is CASSSRGVRNTGELFF. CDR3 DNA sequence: TGTGCCAGCAGCTCTCGGGGGGTCCGAAACACCGGGGAGCTGTTTTTT.

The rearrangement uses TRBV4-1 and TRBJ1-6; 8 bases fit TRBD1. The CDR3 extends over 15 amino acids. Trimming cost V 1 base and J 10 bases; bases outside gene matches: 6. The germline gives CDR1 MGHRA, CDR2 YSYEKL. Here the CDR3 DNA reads TGCGCCAGCAGCCAAGTAGTGACAGGGGACTCACCCCTCCACTTT. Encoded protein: CASSQVVTGDSPLHF.

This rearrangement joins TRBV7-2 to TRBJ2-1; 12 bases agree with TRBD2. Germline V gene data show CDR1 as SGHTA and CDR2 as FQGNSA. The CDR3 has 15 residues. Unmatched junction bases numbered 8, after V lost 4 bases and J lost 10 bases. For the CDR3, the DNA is TGTGCCAGCAGCTATCTAGCGGGAGGGGGGTACGAGCAGTTCTTC. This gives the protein CASSYLAGGGYEQFF.

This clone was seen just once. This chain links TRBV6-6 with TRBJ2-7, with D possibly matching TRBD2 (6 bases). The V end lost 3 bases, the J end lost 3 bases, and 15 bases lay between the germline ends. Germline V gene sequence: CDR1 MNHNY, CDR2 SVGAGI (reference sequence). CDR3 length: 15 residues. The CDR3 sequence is CASSYWLAEYYEQYF. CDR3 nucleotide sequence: TGTGCCAGCAGTTATTGGTTAGCGGAATACTACGAGCAGTACTTC.

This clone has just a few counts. CDR3 DNA sequence: TGCGCCAGCAGTGAGTGGGCCTCTGGGGCCTCCTCCTACGAGCAGTACTTC. As protein: CASSEWASGASSYEQYF. The chain combines TRBV10-2 with TRBJ2-7; D might be TRBD1 (5 bases). This CDR3 contains 17 residues. Trimming cost V 1 base and J 0 bases, with 16 bases left between them. Germline assignment: CDR1 WSHSY and CDR2 SAAADI.

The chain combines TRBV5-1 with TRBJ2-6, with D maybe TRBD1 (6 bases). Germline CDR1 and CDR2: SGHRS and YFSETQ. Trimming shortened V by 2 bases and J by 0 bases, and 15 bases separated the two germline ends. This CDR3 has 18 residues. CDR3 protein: CASSLGTGIYSGANVLTF. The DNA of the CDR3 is TGCGCCAGCAGCTTAGGAACAGGGATCTACTCTGGGGCCAACGTCCTGACTTTC.

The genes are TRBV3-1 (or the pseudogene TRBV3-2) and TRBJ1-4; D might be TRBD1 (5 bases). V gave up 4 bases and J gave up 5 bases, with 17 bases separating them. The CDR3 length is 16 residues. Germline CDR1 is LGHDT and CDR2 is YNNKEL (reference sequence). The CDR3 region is CASSPFSGNSNEKLFF. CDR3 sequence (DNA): TGTGCCAGCAGCCCCTTCTCAGGGAATTCAAATGAAAAACTGTTTTTT.

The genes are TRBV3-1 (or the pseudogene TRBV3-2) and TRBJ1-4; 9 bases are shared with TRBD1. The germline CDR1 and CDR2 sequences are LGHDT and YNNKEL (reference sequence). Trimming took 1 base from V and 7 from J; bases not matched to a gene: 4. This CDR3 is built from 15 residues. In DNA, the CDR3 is TGTGCCAGCAGCCAAGGGACAGGGGACAGTGAAAAACTGTTTTTT. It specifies CASSQGTGDSEKLFF.

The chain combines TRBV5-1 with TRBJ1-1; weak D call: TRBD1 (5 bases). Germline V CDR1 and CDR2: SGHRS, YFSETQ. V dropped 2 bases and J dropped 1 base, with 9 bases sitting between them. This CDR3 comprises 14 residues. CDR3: CASSFSGGNTEAFF. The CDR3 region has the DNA TGCGCCAGCAGCTTCTCCGGGGGGAACACTGAAGCTTTCTTT.

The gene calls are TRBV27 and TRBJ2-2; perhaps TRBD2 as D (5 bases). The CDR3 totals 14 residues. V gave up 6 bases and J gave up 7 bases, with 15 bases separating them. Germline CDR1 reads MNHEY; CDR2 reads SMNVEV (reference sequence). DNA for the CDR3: TGTGCCAGCAGCCCCCGCCGGGGTAACGGGGAGCTGTTTTTT. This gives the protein CASSPRRGNGELFF.